This note documents a single TCR beta chain sequence. Its antigen is not known. V shed 1 base and J shed 1 base, with 8 bases lying between them. Germline V gene lookup returns CDR1 MNHNS and CDR2 SASEGT. The CDR3 sequence is 14 residues long. The primer mix had 60 Vbeta and 13 Jbeta primers. As originally analysed: Unique TCR beta chains totaled roughly 79 million in a later count, with around 11 million of them shared. Sequenced by immunoSEQ multiplex PCR; TCRdb stores in-frame clones only, minus some. That table supplies the V and J calls and clone size; D and trimming were determined from the DNA. Found here are about 50,000 clones, 70% to 80% of them singletons; the top ten hold under 3.5%. The entry originates in a study of cytomegalovirus exposure and HLA in healthy donors. General observations from the study: Trimming of TCR beta V- and J-genes showed a link, identified in a later analysis, to a missense DCLRE1C variant. In an earlier analysis, about 87% or about 30%: the productive usage of most TCR beta V segments.

The sample consisted of PBMCs. The sequence came from a woman aged 40 to 55 in good health and CMV-seropositive. This chain joins TRBV6-1 and TRBJ2-7; D uncertain. The DNA for the CDR3 is TGTGCCAGCAGTGAAGGGCCGGAGTCCTACGAGCAGTACTTC. The encoded protein is CASSEGPESYEQYF.